This entry lists 9 T cell receptor beta chains sequenced from one sample in a study of blood T cell repertoires in COVID-19. Measured with immunoSEQ multiplex PCR; TCRdb has only the in-frame clones, and not every one. Among fewer than 450,000 clones listed, 87% were seen once. Sequencing was carried out using PBMCs or T cells enriched from blood (not recorded which). The receptors derive from a woman aged 25 to 45 who had recovered from COVID-19.

V is TRBV9 and J is TRBJ2-6; 8 nucleotides line up with TRBD1. The CDR3 loop spans 18 amino acids. Germline values: CDR1 SGDLS, CDR2 YYNGEE. V lost 3 bases and J lost 3; bases outside the gene matches: 11. DNA for the CDR3: TGTGCCAGCAGCGCCCGGGACAGGACGACTTATGGGGCCAACGTCCTGACTTTC. This codes for CASSARDRTTYGANVLTF.

V and J are TRBV18 and TRBJ2-7; tentatively, D is TRBD1 (6 bases). Germline CDR1 is KGHSH and CDR2 is LQKENI. V shed 3 bases and J shed 0 bases, with 12 bases lying between them. CDR3 length: 15 residues. The CDR3 sequence is CASSPGRGVSYEQYF. CDR3 bases: TGTGCCAGCTCACCGGGCAGGGGAGTCTCCTACGAGCAGTACTTC.

This clone appeared once. The chain recombines TRBV27 with TRBJ2-3, with TRBD1 as a possible D gene (5 bases). V dropped 6 bases and J dropped 6 bases, with 13 bases sitting between them. The CDR3 has 13 residues. Germline V gene data show CDR1 as MNHEY and CDR2 as SMNVEV (reference sequence). CDR3 residues: CASRLWGSDTQYF. In DNA, the CDR3 is TGTGCCAGCAGGCTCTGGGGCTCGGATACGCAGTATTTT.

The chain has TRBV24-1 and TRBJ1-5; maybe TRBD1 (5 bases). V was trimmed by 1 base and J by 7 bases, leaving 7 bases between them. CDR3 length equals 13 residues. Germline loops: CDR1 KGHDR, CDR2 SFDVKD. The CDR3 DNA reads as TGTGCCACCAGTGATTTCGGGGGACAGCCCCAGCATTTT. Protein: CATSDFGGQPQHF.

The genes are TRBV20-1 and TRBJ2-1; D is perhaps TRBD2 (6 bases). CDR1 is DFQATT and CDR2 is SNEGSKA in the germline V gene (reference sequence). Trimming removed 5 bases at V and 6 bases at J, with 20 bases between. The CDR3 has 15 amino acids. The CDR3 DNA reads TGCAGTGCTCGTGGACTACCCGGCATGGGCAATGAGCAGTTCTTC. It encodes CSARGLPGMGNEQFF.

This rearrangement joins TRBV5-1 to TRBJ1-1; unclear D gene. This CDR3 contains 15 residues. Deletions cut 4 bases from V and 4 bases from J, with 17 bases between. Per germline, CDR1 SGHRS and CDR2 YFSETQ. The CDR3 reads CASSPRGRMATEAFF. The CDR3 nucleotides are TGCGCCAGCAGCCCCCGAGGGCGGATGGCCACTGAAGCTTTCTTT.

The V and J genes are TRBV6-6 and TRBJ2-2; D is undetermined. V dropped 2 bases and J dropped 2 bases, with 3 bases sitting between them. The CDR3 sequence is 13 residues long. Germline CDR1 and CDR2: MNHNY and SVGAGI (reference sequence). CDR3 sequence (DNA): TGTGCCAGCAGTTACCTCAACACCGGGGAGCTGTTTTTT. This gives the protein CASSYLNTGELFF.

The chain combines TRBV5-4 with TRBJ2-3; possibly TRBD1 for D (6 bases). This CDR3 spans 12 amino acids. From germline, CDR1 is SGHNT and CDR2 YYREEE (reference sequence). Trimming stripped 6 bases from V and 6 bases from J, with 11 bases between. The chain's CDR3 is CASTGTTDTQYF. The DNA of the CDR3 is TGTGCCAGCACCGGGACAACCGATACGCAGTATTTT. The whole variable domain, remainder taken from reference TRBV5-4 and TRBJ2-3, is ETGVTQSPTHLIKTRGQQVTLRCSSQSGHNTVSWYQQALGQGPQFIFQYYREEENGRGNFPPRFSGLQFPNYSSELNVNALELDDSALYLCASTGTTDTQYFGPGTRLTVL.

The chain recombines TRBV5-8 with TRBJ2-7; a possible D gene is TRBD2 (6 bases). Trimming stripped 7 bases from V and 2 bases from J, with 13 bases between. Germline V CDR1 and CDR2: SGHTS, YDEGEE. This CDR3 region has 13 residues. The CDR3 is CASGPGAPYEQYF. Here the CDR3 DNA reads TGTGCCAGCGGGCCGGGAGCCCCCTACGAGCAGTACTTC.